This T cell receptor (beta chain) was identified in a study of blood T cell repertoires in COVID-19. Trimming cost V 7 bases and J 10 bases; bases outside gene matches: 9. The CDR3 is 14 amino acids. CDR1 is MNHEY and CDR2 is SVGAGI in the germline V gene. TCRdb's copy holds only in-frame clones and misses some; the assay was immunoSEQ multiplex PCR. The data hold about 330,000 clones, with 80% to 90% observed a single time. In its sample, this clone was seen a few times. The J gene is TRBJ1-6, the V gene TRBV6-5, with TRBD1 identical over 8 bases. The source of this sequence is a man aged 30 to 39 with COVID-19, enrolled during active disease. Sequencing was carried out using peripheral blood. DNA of the CDR3: TGTGCCAGCACCCTGGACAGGGTCGGGTCACCCCTCCACTTT. Amino acids: CASTLDRVGSPLHF.